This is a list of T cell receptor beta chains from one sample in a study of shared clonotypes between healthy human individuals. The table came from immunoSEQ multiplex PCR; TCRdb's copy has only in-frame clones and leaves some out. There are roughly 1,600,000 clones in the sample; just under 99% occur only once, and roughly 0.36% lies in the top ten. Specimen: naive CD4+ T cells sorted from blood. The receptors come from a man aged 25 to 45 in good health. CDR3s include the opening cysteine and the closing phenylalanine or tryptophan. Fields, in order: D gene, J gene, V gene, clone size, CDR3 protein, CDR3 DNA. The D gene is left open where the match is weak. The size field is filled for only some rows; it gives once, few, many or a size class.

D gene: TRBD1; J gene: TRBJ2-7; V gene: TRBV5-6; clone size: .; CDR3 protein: CASSFPGTGSNEQYF; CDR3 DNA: TGTGCCAGCAGCTTTCCCGGGACAGGGTCGAACGAGCAGTACTTC
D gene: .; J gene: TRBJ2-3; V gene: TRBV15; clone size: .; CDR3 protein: CATSTRRDTRTDTQYF; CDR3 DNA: TGTGCCACCAGCACCAGAAGGGACACTCGCACAGATACGCAGTATTTT
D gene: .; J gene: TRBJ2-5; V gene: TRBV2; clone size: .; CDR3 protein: CASTVHQETQYF; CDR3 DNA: TGTGCCAGCACTGTACATCAAGAGACCCAGTACTTC
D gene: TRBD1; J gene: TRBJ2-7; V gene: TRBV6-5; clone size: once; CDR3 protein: CASSRATGAYEQYF; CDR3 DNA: TGTGCCAGCAGTCGAGCGACAGGGGCCTACGAGCAGTACTTC
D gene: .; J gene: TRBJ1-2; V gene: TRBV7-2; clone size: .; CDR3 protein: CASTKTSTNYGYTF; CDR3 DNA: TGTGCCAGCACCAAAACCAGCACAAACTATGGCTACACCTTC
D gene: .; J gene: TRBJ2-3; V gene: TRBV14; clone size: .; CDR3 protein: CASSQDLQRGTDTQYF; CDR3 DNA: TGTGCCAGCAGCCAAGATCTCCAGCGGGGCACAGATACGCAGTATTTT
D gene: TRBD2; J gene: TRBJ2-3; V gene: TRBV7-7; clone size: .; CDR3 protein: CASSLGTSVDTQYF; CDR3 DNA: TGTGCCAGCAGCTTAGGGACTAGCGTGGATACGCAGTATTTT
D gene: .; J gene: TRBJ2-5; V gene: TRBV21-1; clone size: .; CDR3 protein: CASSKEVQGRETQYF; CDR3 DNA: TGTGCCAGCAGCAAAGAAGTACAGGGCCGGGAGACCCAGTACTTC
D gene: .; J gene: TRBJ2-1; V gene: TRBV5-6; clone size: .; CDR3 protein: CASSLQGSNEQFF; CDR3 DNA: TGTGCCAGCAGCTTACAGGGAAGCAATGAGCAGTTCTTC
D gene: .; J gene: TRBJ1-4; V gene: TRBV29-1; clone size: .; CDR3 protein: CSVINLEKLFF; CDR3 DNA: TGCAGCGTTATTAATTTGGAAAAACTGTTTTTT
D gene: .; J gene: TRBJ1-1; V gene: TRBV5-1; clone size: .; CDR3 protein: CASSGGLGNTEAFF; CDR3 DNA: TGCGCCAGCAGCGGGGGGCTCGGGAACACTGAAGCTTTCTTT
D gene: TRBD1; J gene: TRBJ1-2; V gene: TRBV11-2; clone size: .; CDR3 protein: CASRQNRGRGSYGYTF; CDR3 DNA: TGTGCCAGCAGGCAGAACAGGGGAAGAGGGAGCTATGGCTACACCTTC
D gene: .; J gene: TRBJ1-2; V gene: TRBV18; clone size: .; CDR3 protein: CASSPGDNYGYTF; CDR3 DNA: TGTGCCAGCTCACCCGGAGACAACTATGGCTACACCTTC
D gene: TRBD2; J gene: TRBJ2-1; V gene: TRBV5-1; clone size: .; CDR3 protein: CASSQGGTSGYNEQFF; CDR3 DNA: TGCGCCAGCAGCCAGGGGGGGACTAGCGGATACAATGAGCAGTTCTTC
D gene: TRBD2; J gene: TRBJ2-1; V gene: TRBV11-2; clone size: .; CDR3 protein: CASSLVPSGIYNEQFF; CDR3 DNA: TGTGCCAGCAGCTTAGTTCCTAGCGGGATATACAATGAGCAGTTCTTC
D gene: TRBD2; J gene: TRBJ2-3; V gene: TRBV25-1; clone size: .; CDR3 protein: CASSVAGVRTDTQYF; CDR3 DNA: TGTGCCAGCAGTGTAGCGGGAGTGAGAACAGATACGCAGTATTTT
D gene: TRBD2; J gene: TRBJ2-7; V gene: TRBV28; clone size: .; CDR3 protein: CASGGLALYEQYF; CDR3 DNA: TGTGCCAGCGGGGGACTAGCCCTCTACGAGCAGTACTTC
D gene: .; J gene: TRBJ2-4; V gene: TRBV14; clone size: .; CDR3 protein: CASSLSNGLQNIQYF; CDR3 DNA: TGTGCCAGCAGCCTCAGTAACGGACTTCAAAACATTCAGTACTTC
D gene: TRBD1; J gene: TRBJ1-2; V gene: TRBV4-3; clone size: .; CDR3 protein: CASSQGSRGTYGYTF; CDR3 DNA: TGCGCCAGCAGCCAAGGTAGCAGGGGGACCTATGGCTACACCTTC
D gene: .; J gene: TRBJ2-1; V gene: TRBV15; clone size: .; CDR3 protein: CATSRDLSLAEQFF; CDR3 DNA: TGTGCCACCAGCAGAGATCTCTCGCTAGCGGAGCAGTTCTTC
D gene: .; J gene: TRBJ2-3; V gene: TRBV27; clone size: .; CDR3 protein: CASSFDRGDTQYF; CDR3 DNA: TGTGCCAGCAGTTTCGACAGAGGAGATACGCAGTATTTT
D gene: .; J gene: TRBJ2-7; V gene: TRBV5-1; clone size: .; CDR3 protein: CASSFSGEQYF; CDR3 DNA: TGCGCCAGCAGCTTTAGTGGCGAGCAGTACTTC
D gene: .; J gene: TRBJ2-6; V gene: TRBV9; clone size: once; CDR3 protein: CASSARGVSGANVLTF; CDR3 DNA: TGTGCCAGCAGTGCCCGGGGCGTCTCTGGGGCCAACGTCCTGACTTTC
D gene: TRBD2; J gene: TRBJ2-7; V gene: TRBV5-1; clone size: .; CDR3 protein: CASRGGAGLAGGGSHEQYF; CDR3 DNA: TGCGCCAGCAGAGGGGGGGCGGGACTAGCGGGAGGTGGCTCCCACGAGCAGTACTTC